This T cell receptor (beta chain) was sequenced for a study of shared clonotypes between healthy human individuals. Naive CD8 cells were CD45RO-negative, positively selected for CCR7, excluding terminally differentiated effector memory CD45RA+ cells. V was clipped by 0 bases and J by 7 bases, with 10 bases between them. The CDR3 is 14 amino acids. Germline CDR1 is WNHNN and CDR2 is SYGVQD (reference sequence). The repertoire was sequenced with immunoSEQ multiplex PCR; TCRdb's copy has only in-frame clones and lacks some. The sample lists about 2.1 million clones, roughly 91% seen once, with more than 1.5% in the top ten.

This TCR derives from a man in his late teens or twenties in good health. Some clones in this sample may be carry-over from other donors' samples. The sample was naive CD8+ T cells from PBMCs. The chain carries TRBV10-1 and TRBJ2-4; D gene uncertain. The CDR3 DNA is TGCGCCAGCAGTGAGTCGAACAGTATCAACATTCAGTACTTC. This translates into CASSESNSINIQYF.